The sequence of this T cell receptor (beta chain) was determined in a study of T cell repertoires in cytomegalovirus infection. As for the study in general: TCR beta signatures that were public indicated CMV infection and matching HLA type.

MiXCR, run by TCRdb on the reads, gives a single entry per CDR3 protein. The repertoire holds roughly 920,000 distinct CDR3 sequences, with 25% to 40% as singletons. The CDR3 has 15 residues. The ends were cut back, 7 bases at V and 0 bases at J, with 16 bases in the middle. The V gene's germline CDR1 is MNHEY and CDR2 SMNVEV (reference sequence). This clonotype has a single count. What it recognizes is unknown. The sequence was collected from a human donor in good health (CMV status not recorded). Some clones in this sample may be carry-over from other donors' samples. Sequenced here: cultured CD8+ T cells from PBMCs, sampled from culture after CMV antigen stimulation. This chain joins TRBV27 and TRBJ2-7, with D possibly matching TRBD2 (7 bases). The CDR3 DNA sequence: TGTGCCAGCAAACGCCGGGGGGCCTACTCCTACGAGCAGTACTTC. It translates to CASKRRGAYSYEQYF.